This T cell receptor beta chain comes out of a study of blood T cell repertoires in COVID-19. About the research overall: Acute-phase and convalescent COVID-19 samples originated in the United States, Italy and Spain. Sample material is recorded as cDNA or gDNA derived from T cells, B-cell-depleted T cells, or PBMCs.

The assay was immunoSEQ multiplex PCR, and TCRdb's table has in-frame clones only and misses some. The sample carries 200,000 to 250,000 clones, 80% to 90% recorded once. The germline CDR1 and CDR2 sequences are LGHDT and YNNKEL (reference sequence). Between the trimmed V and J ends, which lost 3 bases and 6 bases, there was a span of 8 bases. The CDR3 spans 13 residues. The TCR sequence derives from a man in his fifties with acute or convalescent COVID-19. The specimen sequenced was peripheral blood. The rearrangement links TRBV3-1 (or the pseudogene TRBV3-2) to TRBJ2-2; tentative D call: TRBD1 (5 bases). The CDR3 bases are TGTGCCAGCAGCCAGACGACAGCCGGGGAGCTGTTTTTT. Translated, it gives CASSQTTAGELFF.